This T cell receptor (beta chain) was captured by sequencing in a study of regulatory T cells in long-lasting Graves disease. Findings of the study overall: Thyroid tissue went unstudied; only peripheral blood was examined.

Ten or more counts support this clonotype. What it binds is not known. Library construction for TCR beta used iRepertoire HTBI primers and Arm-PCR of CDR3 regions. As processed by the authors: Across the samples, identification revealed 55 to 80 TRBV and over 12 TRBJ segments. MiXCR was run by TCRdb on the multiplex PCR reads, yielding one entry per CDR3 protein. The V and J calls were determined by TCRdb, not by the authors. The table has a few hundred thousand distinct CDR3 sequences, approximately 10% seen once. Time point denoted: newly diagnosed GD, antithyroid drugs for less than 3 months. TCR sequences were obtained from RNA taken from PBMCs. V lost 1 base and J 6 bases, leaving 11 bases between the germline ends. The germline V gene encodes CDR1 DFQATT and CDR2 SNEGSKA (reference sequence). The CDR3 totals 13 residues. The same sample was also studied in work on T cells in Graves' hyperthyroidism and ophthalmopathy. That work contributes: With a duration under 2 months, the hyperthyroidism was newly diagnosed in patients aged 18 to 65. Most thyroid clonotypes with frequency above 0.001 were detected in blood.

The J gene is TRBJ2-3, the V gene TRBV20-1; tentative D call: TRBD2 (5 bases). The specimen was peripheral blood mononuclear cells (PBMCs), collected at new diagnosis, from a patient treated with antithyroid drugs. The source of this sequence is a woman in her late teens or twenties with Graves disease. In DNA, the CDR3 is TGCAGTGCTAGAGTTTATAGCGCCGATACGCAGTATTTT. It yields the protein CSARVYSADTQYF.